The rows below give T cell receptor beta chains drawn from one sample of a study of blood T cell repertoires in COVID-19. The repertoire was sequenced with immunoSEQ multiplex PCR; TCRdb's copy has only in-frame clones and lacks some. The table has roughly 180,000 clones, roughly 80% seen once; the top ten hold approximately 15%. Sequencing used PBMCs or T cells enriched from blood (not recorded which). The receptor set was obtained from a man aged 60-69 years who had been exposed to COVID-19. The CDR3 runs from the conserved cysteine through the conserved F or W. D genes are given only for firm matches. Some rows have no size entry. The others give once, few or many, or a class for an expanded clone.

J gene	V gene	D gene	clone size	CDR3 DNA	CDR3 protein
TRBJ2-2	TRBV7-2	TRBD2	-	TGTGCCAGCAGCTCCGGGACTACCTCGAACACCGGGGAGCTGTTTTTT	CASSSGTTSNTGELFF
TRBJ2-7	TRBV25-1	-	-	TGTGCCAGCAGTGAGCTCTTGAATCCGAATCAGGGGTACGAGCAGTACTTC	CASSELLNPNQGYEQYF
TRBJ2-1	TRBV10-1	-	-	TGCGCCAGCAACTACCTTAATGAGCAGTTCTTC	CASNYLNEQFF
TRBJ2-3	TRBV9	TRBD2	-	TGTGCCAGCAGCGTAGGACTAGCGGGAGGAGGTGGAGATACGCAGTATTTT	CASSVGLAGGGGDTQYF
TRBJ1-2	TRBV7-2	-	-	TGTGCCAGCAGTAGAAACGGTGCAGGGTCCTATGGCTACACCTTC	CASSRNGAGSYGYTF
TRBJ1-2	TRBV4-3	-	-	TGCGCCAGCAGCCAAGAAGGGGCAGGGGTGGTCTATGGCTACACCTTC	CASSQEGAGVVYGYTF
TRBJ2-7	TRBV11-2	TRBD2	-	TGTGCCAGCAGCTTAGATAGCGGGAGCTACGAGCAGTACTTC	CASSLDSGSYEQYF
TRBJ1-5	TRBV7-8	-	many	TGTGCCAGCAGCTTAGGGTTGGCCGGAGATCAGCCCCAGCATTTT	CASSLGLAGDQPQHF
TRBJ2-2	TRBV9	-	-	TGTGCCAGCAGCGTGGGCGGGACCGGGGAGCTGTTTTTT	CASSVGGTGELFF
TRBJ1-1	TRBV15	-	few	TGTGCCACCAGCAGAGGAGACCTAGAATCGGGCACTGAAGCTTTCTTT	CATSRGDLESGTEAFF
TRBJ2-5	TRBV6-5	TRBD2	-	TGTGCCAGCAGTTACTTCCCGGGAGGGGGGACCCAGTACTTC	CASSYFPGGGTQYF
TRBJ1-1	TRBV7-9	TRBD1	-	TGTGCCAGCAGCCAAGGGGCAGGGGGGCCCACTGAAGCTTTCTTT	CASSQGAGGPTEAFF
TRBJ2-4	TRBV29-1	TRBD2	-	TGCAGCGTTGAGAGGACGACCCTTCTGGGGGGGAACATTCAGTACTTC	CSVERTTLLGGNIQYF
TRBJ2-3	TRBV9	TRBD2	-	TGTGCCAGCAGAGCTAGCGGGAGGAGCACAGATACGCAGTATTTT	CASRASGRSTDTQYF
TRBJ1-2	TRBV3-1/TRBV3-2	-	-	TGTGCCAGCAACCCGATCCGGACAGCTTCCTATGGCTACACCTTC	CASNPIRTASYGYTF
TRBJ2-7	TRBV7-3	-	few	TGTGCCAGCAGCTCCGACAGGATCGTGAATTACTTC	CASSSDRIVNYF
TRBJ2-1	TRBV13	TRBD2	-	TGTGCCAGCTTTCCGAGAGGTCCAGCGGGAGCCTACAATGAGCAGTTCTTC	CASFPRGPAGAYNEQFF
TRBJ2-1	TRBV7-3	TRBD2	-	TGTGCCAGCAGCCCCGGGAGGGGTAAGAGGGATGAGCAGTTCTTC	CASSPGRGKRDEQFF